What follows are 20 T cell receptor beta chains derived from one specimen sequenced in a study of T cells in Graves' hyperthyroidism and ophthalmopathy. TCR beta CDR3 regions were amplified from RNA transcripts. The HTBI primer set was used in a first-round RT-PCR of the TCR CDR3. One entry per CDR3 protein, called by TCRdb with MiXCR from the multiplex PCR reads. The data hold 350,000 to 500,000 distinct CDR3 sequences, with around 13% observed a single time. The sequenced sample was blood. Receptors originate from a woman aged 18 to 35 with Graves' hyperthyroidism.

This clonotype was counted at least ten times. The rearrangement joins TRBV2 to TRBJ2-7; D is uncertain. This CDR3 spans 12 amino acids. Deletions cut 5 bases from V and 4 bases from J, with 9 bases between. From germline, CDR1 is SNHLY and CDR2 FYNNEI. This CDR3 reads CASSIGLYEQYF. DNA of the CDR3: TGTGCCAGCAGTATAGGCCTATACGAGCAGTACTTC.

There are many counts of this clonotype. This chain links TRBV11-2 with TRBJ2-5; 14 nucleotides match TRBD2. The CDR3 has 17 amino acids. The germline gives CDR1 SGHAT, CDR2 FQNNGV. V gave up 5 bases and J gave up 1 base; unmatched junction bases: 6. This CDR3 is CASSPGLAGGPQETQYF. The CDR3 bases are TGTGCCAGCAGCCCCGGACTAGCGGGAGGTCCCCAAGAGACCCAGTACTTC. The full variable domain, in which reference TRBV11-2 and TRBJ2-5 provide the parts outside the CDR3, is EAGVAQSPRYKIIEKRQSVAFWCNPISGHATLYWYQQILGQGPKLLIQFQNNGVVDDSQLPKDRFSAERLKGVDSTLKIQPAKLEDSAVYLCASSPGLAGGPQETQYFGPGTRLLVL.

This clonotype was seen at least ten times. The chain is built from TRBV2 and TRBJ2-1, with a weak D call TRBD2 (5 bases). Germline CDR1 and CDR2: SNHLY and FYNNEI. The CDR3 has 13 residues. V was pared by 4 bases and J by 3 bases, with 7 bases between. The CDR3 region is CASSVAGYNEQFF. The CDR3 DNA is TGTGCCAGCAGTGTGGCGGGCTACAATGAGCAGTTCTTC.

This clonotype was counted ten times or more. The V call is TRBV6-1, the J call TRBJ2-2; the D gene is possibly TRBD2 (6 bases). This CDR3 has 15 residues. The germline V and J ends were trimmed by 5 bases and 7 bases, with 17 bases remaining between them. Germline V lookup: CDR1 MNHNS, CDR2 SASEGT. Written as DNA, the CDR3 is TGTGCCAGCAGTTCTCGGGAGCGGGCTATCGGGGAGCTGTTTTTT. Protein product: CASSSRERAIGELFF.

This clonotype was observed many times. The genes are TRBV7-9 and TRBJ2-4; no clear D. Trimming took 5 bases from V and 5 from J, leaving 13 bases between them. The CDR3 contains 14 residues. Germline-derived CDR1 and CDR2 are SEHNR and FQNEAQ (reference sequence). In DNA form, the CDR3 reads TGTGCCAGCAGCCCCCCTGGTCAGCAAAACATTCAGTACTTC. It specifies CASSPPGQQNIQYF.

This clonotype was observed many times. Here the CDR3 reads CATSTVAGRGTDTQYF. CDR3 coding DNA: TGTGCCACCAGCACCGTAGCGGGGAGAGGCACAGATACGCAGTATTTT. This chain links TRBV15 with TRBJ2-3; 8 nucleotides agree with TRBD2. The CDR3 totals 16 residues. Germline loops: CDR1 LNHNV, CDR2 YYDKDF (reference sequence). J lost 1 base, V lost 4 bases, and 7 bases had no gene match. The whole variable domain, remainder taken from reference TRBV15 and TRBJ2-3, is DAMVIQNPRYQVTQFGKPVTLSCSQTLNHNVMYWYQQKSSQAPKLLFHYYDKDFNNEADTPDNFQSRRPNTSFCFLDIRSPGLGDTAMYLCATSTVAGRGTDTQYFGPGTRLTVL.

This clonotype was seen at least ten times. V is TRBV6-2 or TRBV6-3 and J is TRBJ1-5; 7 nucleotides line up with TRBD1. CDR1 is MNHEY, CDR2 SVGEGT, per germline. The CDR3 contains 14 residues. V was clipped by 1 base and J by 4 bases; unmatched bases: 1. The DNA of the CDR3 is TGTGCCAGCAGTTACTGGGACAGTAATCAGCCCCAGCATTTT. Protein product: CASSYWDSNQPQHF.

As DNA, the CDR3 is TGTGCCAGCAGCTTAGACCGTGGAGCCGGCTCACCCCTCCACTTT. Translated: CASSLDRGAGSPLHF. The chain has TRBV7-2 and TRBJ1-6; D gene unclear. Trimming shortened V by 1 base and J by 10 bases, and 14 bases separated the two germline ends. Germline V lookup: CDR1 SGHTA, CDR2 FQGNSA. The CDR3 is made up of 15 amino acids. Complete variable domain (other parts from reference TRBV7-2 and TRBJ1-6): GAGVSQSPSNKVTEKGKDVELRCDPISGHTALYWYRQSLGQGLEFLIYFQGNSAPDKSGLPSDRFSAERTGGSVSTLTIQRTQQEDSAVYLCASSLDRGAGSPLHFGNGTRLTVT.

This clonotype was observed many times. V and J are TRBV12-3 or TRBV12-4 and TRBJ1-2; D ambiguous. The V and J ends lost 6 bases and 0 bases respectively, with 11 bases between them. This CDR3 is built from 14 residues. CDR3 in amino acids: CASSAGLSNYGYTF. For the CDR3, the DNA is TGTGCCAGCAGCGCCGGACTTTCTAACTATGGCTACACCTTC.

The sample holds a few counts of this clonotype. V is TRBV12-5 and J is TRBJ2-1, with 7 positions matching TRBD2. CDR1 is LGHNT, CDR2 FRNRAP, per germline. The CDR3 runs 16 residues. V lost 0 bases and J lost 7; bases outside the gene matches: 9. CDR3 protein: CASGLVTSLAVNEQFF. The CDR3 DNA reads TGTGCTAGTGGTTTGGTAACCTCGCTAGCGGTGAATGAGCAGTTCTTC. Variable domain in full (rest from reference TRBV12-5 and TRBJ2-1): DARVTQTPRHKVTEMGQEVTMRCQPILGHNTVFWYRQTMMQGLELLAYFRNRAPLDDSGMPKDRFSAEMPDATLATLKIQPSEPRDSAVYFCASGLVTSLAVNEQFFGPGTRLTVL.

Many counts were recorded for this clonotype. This chain connects TRBV20-1 to TRBJ2-5, with TRBD2 matching 9 bases. V was clipped by 3 bases and J by 5 bases; unmatched bases: 7. This CDR3 region has 14 residues. The V gene's germline CDR1 is DFQATT and CDR2 SNEGSKA (reference sequence). DNA for the CDR3: TGCAGTGCTAGTTCCGGGACTAGCACGGAGACCCAGTACTTC. Its protein product is CSASSGTSTETQYF.

This clonotype showed up many times. The CDR3 region has the DNA TGTGCCAGCAGCGAAACTAGCGGGAGCTACGAGCAGTACTTC. It specifies CASSETSGSYEQYF. The rearrangement links TRBV12-3 or TRBV12-4 to TRBJ2-7; 11 nucleotides agree with TRBD2. The CDR3 extends over 14 amino acids. Trimming took 6 bases from V and 3 from J; bases not matched to a gene: 4.

The rearrangement uses TRBV20-1 and TRBJ2-5, with D hard to call. This CDR3 has 15 residues. In germline, CDR1 is DFQATT, CDR2 SNEGSKA (reference sequence). The V and J ends lost 0 bases and 1 base respectively, with 12 bases between them. DNA of the CDR3: TGCAGTGCTAGAGATTATAGGAGAGCCCAAGAGACCCAGTACTTC. This codes for CSARDYRRAQETQYF.

This clonotype came up a few times. The chain joins TRBV7-2 to TRBJ2-7; no clear D. V lost 5 bases and J 2 bases, leaving 16 bases between the germline ends. The CDR3 loop spans 15 amino acids. Per germline, CDR1 SGHTA and CDR2 FQGNSA. The CDR3 DNA sequence: TGTGCCAGCAGCCAAGGGTCGTACAACACCTACGAGCAGTACTTC. Protein sequence: CASSQGSYNTYEQYF.

This clonotype was observed at least ten times. The chain carries TRBV11-1 and TRBJ1-5; D remains ambiguous. CDR1 is SGHAT, CDR2 FQDESV, per germline (reference sequence). This CDR3 has 13 residues. Trimming removed 2 bases at V and 7 bases at J, with 9 bases between. CDR3 in amino acids: CASSLRGGQPQHF. The CDR3 region has the DNA TGTGCCAGCAGCTTACGAGGTGGACAGCCCCAGCATTTT. Variable domain in full (rest from reference TRBV11-1 and TRBJ1-5): EAEVAQSPRYKITEKSQAVAFWCDPISGHATLYWYRQILGQGPELLVQFQDESVVDDSQLPKDRFSAERLKGVDSTLKIQPAELGDSAMYLCASSLRGGQPQHFGDGTRLSIL.

This clonotype showed up just a few times. The V call is TRBV12-3 or TRBV12-4, the J call TRBJ2-2, with D uncertain. V was pared by 6 bases and J by 6 bases, with 20 bases between. This CDR3 is 16 amino acids long. The CDR3 coding sequence is TGTGCCAGCAGCCCATGGATTGGGGTATCAGCCGGGGAGCTGTTTTTT. This encodes CASSPWIGVSAGELFF.

The chain links TRBV12-3 or TRBV12-4 to TRBJ1-5, with 9 bases aligning to TRBD1. This CDR3 region has 15 residues. Unmatched junction bases numbered 10, after V lost 6 bases and J lost 7 bases. The CDR3 nucleotides are TGTGCCAGCAGAAGTACAGGGGGCGCAGGGCAGCCCCAGCATTTT. The encoded protein is CASRSTGGAGQPQHF.

This clonotype showed up many times. The V call is TRBV7-3, the J call TRBJ2-1, with TRBD2 as a possible D gene (5 bases). V lost 5 bases to trimming and J lost 9 bases, with 14 bases between them. Germline V lookup: CDR1 SGHTA, CDR2 FQGTGA. The CDR3 is 13 amino acids. The CDR3, as DNA: TGTGCCAGCAGCCCCAGCGACGGAGGTGAGCAGTTCTTC. This sequence encodes CASSPSDGGEQFF.

This clonotype has ten or more counts. V is TRBV27 and J is TRBJ1-2; no clear D. Germline CDR1 reads MNHEY; CDR2 reads SMNVEV (reference sequence). This CDR3 has 13 amino acids. V was pared by 8 bases and J by 2 bases, with 12 bases between. The CDR3 loop is CASALRENYGYTF. The CDR3 nucleotides are TGTGCCAGCGCCTTGAGGGAGAACTATGGCTACACCTTC.

Concerning this clonotype itself: Germline is not matched at one junction end, which may reflect a read error. This chain connects TRBV12-3 or TRBV12-4 to TRBJ2-7, with D unclear. This CDR3 contains 13 residues. The CDR3 region has the DNA TGTGCCAGCAGTGGCCAAGACTCCTACGGGCAGTACTTC. It codes for CASSGQDSYGQYF.